This T cell receptor beta chain was sequenced during a study of blood T cell repertoires in COVID-19 (dated by TCRdb to 2018 to 2020). As for the study more broadly: Samples from collaborators originated in the United States, Italy and Spain and spanned both the acute and convalescent phases of COVID-19. The dataset comprised deeply sampled blood TCRbeta repertoires from subjects exposed to, actively infected with, or recovered from COVID-19. Where HLA class I and class II types were available, the types were taken from metadata supplied by the sample provider, not from assay-based typing. The material from the prospective study consisted of cDNA or gDNA derived from T cells, B-cell-depleted T cells, or PBMCs. The samples were drawn from two sources: the first 160 participants of the ongoing ImmuneRACE study, and 1,254 subjects contributed by 6 global collaborators. The repertoires were released in a freely available public database meant as a resource for research on the immune response to SARS-CoV-2. Nearly every sample came with metadata listing a de-identified subject ID, COVID-19 status, age in years and sex. What the authors observed across the whole study: The amount of clinical and demographic metadata varied by source and participant and was provided uncurated.

The germline V gene (reference sequence) supplies CDR1 LNHNV and CDR2 YYDKDF. The CDR3 contains 14 residues, cysteine and phenylalanine counted. CDR3 DNA only is kept here, 42 bases in frame from base 1. V trim: 5 bases; J trim: 9 bases; unmatched bases: 6. Note on this clone: Its antigen target is currently unknown. Base qualities were left out, and no much larger clone turns up one base away.

Whole blood was collected in K2EDTA tubes by collaborating institutions according to the institutions' own protocols. Collaborator samples were shipped for TCRbeta analysis as frozen whole blood, isolated PBMCs, or DNA extracted from either sample type. TCRbeta CDR3 regions were amplified from genomic DNA using the immunoSEQ Assay, a bias-controlled multiplex PCR. As for the authors' bioinformatics: The number of nucleated cells in each sample was estimated by amplification of reference gene primers within the assay. Sequence reads were collapsed and filtered to measure the absolute abundance of every unique TCRbeta CDR3 rearrangement. For each sample, productive Simpson clonality was calculated as the square root of Simpson's diversity index over productive rearrangements. TCRdb limited this immuneACCESS table to in-frame rearrangements with V and J called. A share of clones is missing; checked studies link under half to unresolved V genes, and the rest is unexplained. That table is the source of V, J and clone size, and D and trimming were worked out from the DNA. The sample yields some 82,000 clones; around 83% were counted once. The top ten hold over 30% of the sample.

Sequencing was carried out using peripheral blood. The receptor chain draws on TRBV15 and TRBJ1-6; TRBD1 agrees with 8 junctional bases. The TCR was taken from a man older than 75 with active or convalescent COVID-19. The CDR3 reads as follows: CATSGQGASSPLHF. The nucleotide sequence reads as follows: TGTGCCACCAGCGGCCAGGGGGCGAGTTCACCCCTCCACTTT.